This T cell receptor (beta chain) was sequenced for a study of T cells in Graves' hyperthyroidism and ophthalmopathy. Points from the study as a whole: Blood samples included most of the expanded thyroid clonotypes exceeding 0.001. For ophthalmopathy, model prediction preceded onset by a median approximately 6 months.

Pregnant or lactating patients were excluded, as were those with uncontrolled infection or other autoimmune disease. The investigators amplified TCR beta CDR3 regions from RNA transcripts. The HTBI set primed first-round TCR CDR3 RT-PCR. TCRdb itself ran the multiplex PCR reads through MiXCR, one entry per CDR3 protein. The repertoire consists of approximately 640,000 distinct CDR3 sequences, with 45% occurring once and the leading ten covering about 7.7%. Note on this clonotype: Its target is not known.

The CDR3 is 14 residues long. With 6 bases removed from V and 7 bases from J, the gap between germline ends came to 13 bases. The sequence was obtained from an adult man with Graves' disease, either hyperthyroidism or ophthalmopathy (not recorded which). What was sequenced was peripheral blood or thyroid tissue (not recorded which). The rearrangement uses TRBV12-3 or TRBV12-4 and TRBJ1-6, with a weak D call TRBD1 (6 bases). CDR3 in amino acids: CASSWTAGNSPLHF. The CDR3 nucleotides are TGTGCCAGCAGCTGGACAGCGGGAAATTCACCCCTCCACTTT.